This entry lists 30 T cell receptor beta chains sequenced from one sample in a study of identical twins. TCRdb reprocessed the 5' RACE reads with MiXCR, giving one entry per CDR3 protein. The sample shows hundreds of thousands of distinct CDR3 sequences, 9% to 15% of them seen only once. The same data also went into a second study, on yellow fever vaccine responses in identical twins.

The sequencing sample was made of PBMCs. These receptors were collected from a woman between 18 and 29 years old in good health.

This clonotype appeared a few times. The genes are TRBV19 and TRBJ2-2, with D perhaps matching TRBD2 (8 bases). Trimming took 6 bases from V and 7 from J, leaving 21 bases between them. This CDR3 spans 16 amino acids. Germline V CDR1 and CDR2: LNHDA, SQIVND (reference sequence). In nucleotides, the CDR3 is TGTGCCAGTAGCCGGGGGGGACAGCGGTTTAACGGGGAGCTGTTTTTT. Its translation is CASSRGGQRFNGELFF.

The gene calls are TRBV14 and TRBJ2-1; 11 bases fit TRBD1. V trimming: 3 bases; J trimming: 5 bases; junction bases outside the gene matches: 9. Germline V CDR1 and CDR2: SGHDN, FVKESK. This CDR3 contains 17 residues. CDR3 residues: CASSHHRGDRGNNEQFF. Here the CDR3 DNA reads TGTGCCAGCAGCCATCACCGTGGGGACAGGGGGAACAATGAGCAGTTCTTC.

This clonotype was detected a few times. This chain links TRBV12-3 or TRBV12-4 with TRBJ1-4; 9 nucleotides line up with TRBD1. This CDR3 comprises 14 residues. Losses at the gene ends were 6 bases for V and 8 bases for J; bases not matched to a gene: 7. CDR3 region: CASSEQGAQEKLFF. The CDR3 nucleotides are TGTGCCAGCAGCGAACAGGGGGCGCAGGAAAAACTGTTTTTT.

CDR3 nucleotides: TGTGCCAGCAGTTACATCCGCCCTCAAGAGACCCAGTACTTC. This encodes CASSYIRPQETQYF. The gene calls are TRBV6-2 or TRBV6-3 and TRBJ2-5; D is ambiguous. The ends were cut back, 2 bases at V and 2 bases at J, with 9 bases in the middle. The CDR3 is 14 residues long. Germline V gene lookup returns CDR1 MNHEY and CDR2 SVGEGT.

V is TRBV27 and J is TRBJ2-1, with no clear D. Germline V gives CDR1 MNHEY, CDR2 SMNVEV (reference sequence). V was trimmed by 9 bases and J by 4 bases, leaving 7 bases between them. This CDR3 contains 11 residues. This CDR3 is CASALYNEQFF. CDR3 in DNA: TGTGCCAGTGCCTTATACAATGAGCAGTTCTTC.

This clonotype was seen only a few times. This sequence joins TRBV11-2 and TRBJ2-5; 9 nucleotides agree with TRBD2. The CDR3 covers 15 residues. The V and J ends lost 3 bases and 4 bases, in that order; junction bases with no gene match: 6. CDR1 SGHAT and CDR2 FQNNGV come from the germline V gene. DNA for the CDR3: TGTGCCAGCAGCTTGGCGGGGGGGCGTCGAGAGACCCAGTACTTC. This encodes CASSLAGGRRETQYF.

This chain joins TRBV20-1 and TRBJ2-1; D is unclear. V lost 0 bases and J lost 6, with 15 bases in between. CDR1 is DFQATT and CDR2 is SNEGSKA in the germline V gene (reference sequence). This CDR3 is built from 15 residues. CDR3 nucleotide sequence: TGCAGTGCTAGAGATTTTAAAGGTATATCCAATGAGCAGTTCTTC. Amino acids: CSARDFKGISNEQFF.

This clonotype appeared once. The J gene is TRBJ2-3, the V gene TRBV2; 7 bases line up with TRBD1. Looked up from germline, CDR1 is SNHLY and CDR2 is FYNNEI. There are 16 residues in the CDR3. Trimming took 5 bases from V and 0 from J; bases not matched to a gene: 8. CDR3 amino acids: CASSRTGTASTDTQYF. The CDR3 nucleotides read TGTGCCAGCAGTAGGACCGGGACAGCTAGCACAGATACGCAGTATTTT.

CDR3: CASSVALAGPYEQYF. Written as DNA, the CDR3 is TGTGCCAGCAGCGTAGCACTAGCGGGCCCCTACGAGCAGTACTTC. The genes are TRBV9 and TRBJ2-7; 9 positions match TRBD2. The V segment lost 0 bases and the J segment 2 bases; nucleotides outside the gene matches: 3. Germline lookup yields CDR1 SGDLS and CDR2 YYNGEE. This CDR3 region has 15 residues.

Only a few counts were recorded for this clonotype. CDR3 bases: TGTGCCAGCAGCTTGCAAACCCCCAGGCCCAACTATGGCTACACCTTC. Its translation is CASSLQTPRPNYGYTF. The chain is built from TRBV7-9 and TRBJ1-2; D is undetermined. The V and J ends lost 3 bases and 2 bases respectively, with 16 bases between them. The CDR3 has 16 residues. Germline assignment: CDR1 SEHNR and CDR2 FQNEAQ (reference sequence).

This clonotype was counted at least ten times. V and J are TRBV15 and TRBJ2-1; 10 nucleotides agree with TRBD1. V trimming: 5 bases; J trimming: 6 bases; junction bases outside the gene matches: 7. Germline V CDR1 and CDR2: LNHNV, YYDKDF (reference sequence). The CDR3 sequence is 15 residues long. DNA of the CDR3: TGTGCCACCAGCTTCGGGACAGGGGACTCCAATGAGCAGTTCTTC. Amino acid sequence: CATSFGTGDSNEQFF.

The chain uses TRBV21-1 and TRBJ2-7; TRBD2 is the table's D call and was not checked against the DNA. TRBV21-1 is flagged as a pseudogene. The CDR3 runs 16 residues. The CDR3 sequence is CASRNRASGRPYEQYV. The DNA of the CDR3 is TGTGCCAGCAGGAACCGGGCTAGCGGGCGTCCCTACGAGCAGTACGTC.

This clonotype was detected many times. The rearrangement links TRBV12-3 or TRBV12-4 to TRBJ2-1, with D tentatively TRBD2 (5 bases). This CDR3 region has 13 residues. Trimming removed 5 bases at V and 3 bases at J, with 8 bases between. The CDR3 DNA is TGTGCCAGCAGTCGGACTGACTACAATGAGCAGTTCTTC. Protein product: CASSRTDYNEQFF.

The chain links TRBV7-2 to TRBJ2-1; D not certain. The germline CDR1 and CDR2 sequences are SGHTA and FQGNSA. With 4 bases removed from V and 6 bases from J, the gap between germline ends came to 10 bases. The CDR3 extends over 13 amino acids. The CDR3 reads CASSSLLRNEQFF. CDR3 nucleotides: TGTGCCAGCAGCTCACTACTGCGCAATGAGCAGTTCTTC.

This clonotype was observed a handful of times. V and J are TRBV6-1 and TRBJ2-7; 10 bases map to TRBD1. Unmatched junction bases numbered 7, after V lost 6 bases and J lost 5 bases. Germline V gene sequence: CDR1 MNHNS, CDR2 SASEGT. CDR3 length: 14 amino acids. DNA of the CDR3: TGTGCCAGCAGGAAGACAGGGGGCGCGGACGAGCAGTACGTC. Protein product: CASRKTGGADEQYV.

The chain has TRBV15 and TRBJ1-5, with 7 bases aligning to TRBD1. The J segment lost 4 bases and the V segment lost 8 bases, leaving 5 bases of the junction unmatched. CDR3 size: 13 residues. The germline CDR1 and CDR2 sequences are LNHNV and YYDKDF (reference sequence). The CDR3 coding sequence is TGTGCCACCCACGACAGGGAGAATCAGCCCCAGCATTTT. The encoded protein is CATHDRENQPQHF. The variable domain in full, completed from reference TRBV15 and TRBJ1-5, reads DAMVIQNPRYQVTQFGKPVTLSCSQTLNHNVMYWYQQKSSQAPKLLFHYYDKDFNNEADTPDNFQSRRPNTSFCFLDIRSPGLGDTAMYLCATHDRENQPQHFGDGTRLSIL.

This clonotype was seen repeatedly, ten times or more. The gene calls are TRBV12-3 or TRBV12-4 and TRBJ2-1; D possibly corresponds to TRBD1 (6 bases). The CDR3 contains 15 residues. V lost 4 bases, J lost 6 bases, and 16 bases lay in between. The CDR3 sequence: CASSSDGIRGNEQFF. Here the CDR3 DNA reads TGTGCCAGCAGTTCGGACGGGATCAGGGGCAATGAGCAGTTCTTC.

Only a few counts were recorded for this clonotype. The V gene is TRBV10-3, the J gene TRBJ2-7; 9 nucleotides align to TRBD1. The J segment lost 3 bases and the V segment lost 8 bases, leaving 5 bases of the junction unmatched. Per the germline V gene, CDR1 is ENHRY and CDR2 is SYGVKD. The CDR3 covers 13 residues. The CDR3 is CAIQPGQGYEQYV. The CDR3 DNA sequence: TGTGCCATCCAGCCGGGACAGGGCTACGAGCAGTACGTC.

This clonotype was recorded at least ten times. The chain has TRBV29-1 and TRBJ2-5; TRBD1 matches 7 bases. The CDR3 totals 11 residues. The V gene end was trimmed by 4 bases and the J gene end by 4 bases; junction bases not matched to a gene: 0. Germline loops: CDR1 SQVTM, CDR2 ANQGSEA. The chain's CDR3 is CSVGQGETQYF. CDR3 DNA sequence: TGCAGCGTTGGACAGGGAGAGACCCAGTACTTC.

This clonotype was seen a handful of times. CDR3 amino acids: CSARGAVNTEAFF. CDR3 in DNA: TGCAGTGCTAGGGGGGCAGTGAACACTGAAGCTTTCTTT. The chain employs TRBV20-1 and TRBJ1-1; TRBD1 is a possible D gene (6 bases). This CDR3 has 13 residues. The germline V and J ends were trimmed by 3 bases and 0 bases, with 8 bases remaining between them. Germline assignment: CDR1 DFQATT and CDR2 SNEGSKA (reference sequence).

At least ten counts were recorded for this clonotype. The rearrangement uses TRBV12-3 or TRBV12-4 and TRBJ2-1; D is unclear. The CDR3 covers 12 residues. Between the trimmed V and J ends, which lost 6 bases and 4 bases, there was a span of 7 bases. The CDR3 coding sequence is TGTGCCAGCAGCCGGACGTACAATGAGCAGTTCTTC. It encodes CASSRTYNEQFF.

This clonotype was counted at least ten times. The CDR3, as DNA: TGTGCCAGCAGTCCACGACTCGGGACTAGCGGTAATGAGCAGTTCTTC. Protein sequence: CASSPRLGTSGNEQFF. The chain is built from TRBV12-3 or TRBV12-4 and TRBJ2-1; 11 bases agree with TRBD2. Trimming removed 5 bases from V and 7 bases from J; junction bases left unmatched: 10. The CDR3 runs 16 residues.

The chain uses TRBV20-1 and TRBJ2-1, with TRBD1 matching over 7 bases. Trimming at V came to 0 bases and at J to 11 bases, leaving 13 bases not matched to a gene. CDR3 length: 15 residues. In germline, CDR1 is DFQATT, CDR2 SNEGSKA (reference sequence). The CDR3 loop reads CSARDEGGPQNKQFF. The CDR3 DNA reads as TGCAGTGCTAGAGATGAAGGGGGCCCTCAAAATAAGCAGTTCTTC.

This clonotype has at least ten counts. The CDR3 bases are TGTGCCAGCCCGGCAGCGGATACGCAGTATTTT. It translates to CASPAADTQYF. The gene calls are TRBV2 and TRBJ2-3, with D uncertain. CDR1 and CDR2 from the germline V gene are SNHLY and FYNNEI. There are 11 residues in the CDR3. V was clipped by 8 bases and J by 6 bases, with 9 bases between them.

This clonotype was counted between two and nine times. The chain combines TRBV5-1 with TRBJ2-2, with 7 bases matching TRBD2. The CDR3 covers 16 residues. CDR1 is SGHRS and CDR2 is YFSETQ in the germline V gene. Trimming took 1 base from V and 0 from J; bases not matched to a gene: 3. DNA for the CDR3: TGCGCCAGCAGCTTGAGCGGGACCACGAACACCGGGGAGCTGTTTTTT. Translation: CASSLSGTTNTGELFF.

This CDR3 reads CASSGETYEQYF. The CDR3 region has the DNA TGTGCCAGCAGCGGGGAAACCTACGAGCAGTACTTC. The chain employs TRBV7-9 and TRBJ2-7; D unclear. There are 12 residues in the CDR3. Germline V gene lookup returns CDR1 SEHNR and CDR2 FQNEAQ (reference sequence). The V gene lost 5 bases and the J gene lost 2 bases, with 7 bases spanning the gap.

This clonotype was recorded many times. CDR3 sequence: CASSSRDMGNSPLHF. The CDR3 coding sequence is TGCGCCAGCAGCTCCCGGGACATGGGGAATTCACCCCTCCACTTT. The genes are TRBV5-1 and TRBJ1-6, with D possibly TRBD1 on 6 matching bases. The V gene's germline CDR1 is SGHRS and CDR2 YFSETQ. V lost 3 bases and J lost 7, with 14 bases in between. The CDR3 consists of 15 residues.

The rearrangement uses TRBV11-2 and TRBJ1-5; D ambiguous. The CDR3 totals 16 residues. Trimming removed 0 bases at V and 0 bases at J, with 9 bases between. Germline V lookup: CDR1 SGHAT, CDR2 FQNNGV. The CDR3, as DNA: TGTGCCAGCAGCTTAGATAGCGTGAATAGCAATCAGCCCCAGCATTTT. This codes for CASSLDSVNSNQPQHF.

This clonotype has just a few counts. The V call is TRBV10-2, the J call TRBJ1-2; D call uncertain. Germline CDR1 is WSHSY and CDR2 is SAAADI. This CDR3 comprises 13 residues. Trimming removed 3 bases at V and 3 bases at J, with 8 bases between. For the CDR3, the DNA is TGCGCCAGCAGTGACAGGCCAGACTATGGCTACACCTTC. Amino acids: CASSDRPDYGYTF.

This clonotype was detected only a few times. The rearrangement uses TRBV7-6 and TRBJ1-6; tentative D call: TRBD1 (6 bases). The CDR3 length is 18 residues. Trimming stripped 6 bases from V and 2 bases from J, with 20 bases between. CDR1 is SGHVS and CDR2 is FNYEAQ in the germline V gene. The CDR3 sequence: CASSQVGTNSPYNSPLHF. The CDR3 nucleotides read TGTGCCAGCAGTCAGGTGGGGACAAACTCCCCCTATAATTCACCCCTCCACTTT.